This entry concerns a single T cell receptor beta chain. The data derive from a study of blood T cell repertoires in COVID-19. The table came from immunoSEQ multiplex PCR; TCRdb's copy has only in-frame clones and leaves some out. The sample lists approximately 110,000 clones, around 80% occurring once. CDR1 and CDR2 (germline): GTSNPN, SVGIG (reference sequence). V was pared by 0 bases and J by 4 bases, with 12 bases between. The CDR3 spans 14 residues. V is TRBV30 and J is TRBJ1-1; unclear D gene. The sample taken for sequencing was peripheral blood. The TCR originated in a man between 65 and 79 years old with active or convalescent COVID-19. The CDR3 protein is CAWSVSGFGTEAFF. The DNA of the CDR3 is TGTGCCTGGAGTGTATCAGGCTTTGGCACTGAAGCTTTCTTT.